The 5 T cell receptor beta chains reported below all come from one sample, sequenced in a study of T-cell reconstitution after alpha-beta-depleted transplantation in children. A TCRbeta library incorporating unique molecular identifiers was prepared. Via MiXCR, TCRdb re-called the PCR reads, giving one row per CDR3 protein. The table lists fewer than 550,000 distinct CDR3 sequences, 11% of them singletons, with roughly 15% in the top ten. This material consisted of PBMCs, mostly from graft donor cells, taken 180 days after TCRalphabeta/CD19-depleted stem cell transplant. These TCRs come from a female patient between 2 and 10 years old who had a stem cell transplant for aplastic anemia, so the T cells may come from the graft donor.

V usage is TRBV28 and J usage is TRBJ2-1; D may be TRBD1 (5 bases). CDR1 and CDR2 from the germline V gene are MDHEN and SYDVKM. This CDR3 has 14 residues. V was shortened by 3 bases and J by 7 bases, with 13 bases between the two germline ends. The CDR3 region is CASSFPAGSNEQFF. CDR3 DNA: TGTGCCAGCAGTTTCCCAGCAGGGTCGAATGAGCAGTTCTTC.

The chain is built from TRBV10-3 and TRBJ2-2; D is unclear. This CDR3 has 12 amino acids. Trimming pared 7 bases from V and 1 base from J, leaving 4 bases between. Germline CDR1 ENHRY, CDR2 SYGVKD. The chain's CDR3 is CAIKGNTGELFF. The CDR3 coding sequence is TGTGCCATCAAGGGGAACACCGGGGAGCTGTTTTTT.

The chain carries TRBV24-1 and TRBJ2-7; D could derive from TRBD1 or TRBD2 (5 bases each). Germline CDR1 and CDR2: KGHDR and SFDVKD. The CDR3 extends over 15 amino acids. Trimming pared 3 bases from V and 0 bases from J, leaving 11 bases between. As DNA, the CDR3 is TGTGCCACCAGTGATAGGGCAGGGAGCTCCTACGAGCAGTACGTC. It specifies CATSDRAGSSYEQYV.

This clonotype has ten or more counts. V gene TRBV5-6 combines with J gene TRBJ2-3; D is undetermined. Trimming took off 0 bases at V and 2 bases at J, with 7 bases between the two ends. Germline V CDR1 and CDR2: SGHDT, YYEEEE. CDR3 length: 14 amino acids. The CDR3 reads CASSLGTYTDTQYF. The DNA for the CDR3 is TGTGCCAGCAGCTTGGGGACCTACACAGATACGCAGTATTTT.

This clonotype was detected ten times or more. V gene TRBV10-3 combines with J gene TRBJ2-7, with D possibly matching TRBD2 (5 bases). Germline CDR1 and CDR2: ENHRY and SYGVKD. Trimming took 6 bases from V and 7 from J, leaving 16 bases between them. The CDR3 length is 13 residues. The CDR3 nucleotides read TGTGCCATCAGCGCCGGAGGAGGAGAAGAGCAGTACTTC. This translates into CAISAGGGEEQYF.